Following are 18 T cell receptor beta chains from one sample sequenced in a study of blood T cell repertoires in COVID-19. Some clones are missing from TCRdb's copy, which holds only in-frame ones; the method was immunoSEQ multiplex PCR. The data contain 140,000 to 150,000 clones, about 82% of them singletons. Sequenced: peripheral blood. The origin of the receptors is a woman aged 40-49 years with active or convalescent COVID-19.

The chain joins TRBV19 to TRBJ1-1; tentative D call: TRBD1 (5 bases). Germline lookup yields CDR1 LNHDA and CDR2 SQIVND (reference sequence). CDR3 length equals 16 residues. The ends were cut back, 3 bases at V and 7 bases at J, with 21 bases in the middle. The CDR3 DNA follows: TGTGCCAGTAGTATGCCGCCGGGTTCCGACCAGGGTGAAGCTTTCTTT. Protein: CASSMPPGSDQGEAFF.

The gene calls are TRBV7-2 and TRBJ1-5; D is unclear. Trimming took off 5 bases at V and 2 bases at J, with 10 bases between the two ends. The CDR3 runs 14 residues. CDR1 and CDR2 (germline): SGHTA, FQGNSA. CDR3 coding DNA: TGTGCCAGCAGCCCCTATGCGGGCAATCAGCCCCAGCATTTT. Residues: CASSPYAGNQPQHF.

As to this clone: This same CDR3 is encoded by further DNA sequences in the sample. The CDR3 protein is CASRRDRAYGYTF. In nucleotides, the CDR3 is TGTGCCAGCAGACGGGACAGAGCCTATGGCTACACCTTC. This chain uses TRBV6-5 with TRBJ1-2; 7 bases agree with TRBD1. The CDR3 extends over 13 amino acids. The V and J ends lost 6 bases and 4 bases, in that order; junction bases with no gene match: 5. Germline CDR1 reads MNHEY; CDR2 reads SVGAGI.

The V call is TRBV2, the J call TRBJ1-6; weak D call: TRBD1 (5 bases). The CDR3 length is 14 residues. Trimming took 6 bases from V and 6 from J, leaving 12 bases between them. The germline gives CDR1 SNHLY, CDR2 FYNNEI. This chain's CDR3 is CASSLDSRNSPLHF. Here the CDR3 DNA reads TGTGCCAGCAGCCTCGACAGTCGTAATTCACCCCTCCACTTT.

The chain carries TRBV6-1 and TRBJ2-7, with 9 positions matching TRBD1. CDR1 and CDR2 from the germline V gene are MNHNS and SASEGT. V shed 3 bases and J 3 bases; nucleotides not matched to a gene: 6. This CDR3 is 15 amino acids long. The CDR3 coding sequence is TGTGCCAGCAGTGACGGCCCGGGACAGGGCTACGAGCAGTACTTC. It yields the protein CASSDGPGQGYEQYF.

The chain's CDR3 is CASSLDRASTEAFF. CDR3 DNA: TGTGCCAGCAGCTTGGACAGGGCGAGCACTGAAGCTTTCTTT. This chain joins TRBV5-4 and TRBJ1-1, with a possible D match to TRBD1 (6 bases). Trimming took off 0 bases at V and 4 bases at J, with 10 bases between the two ends. In germline, CDR1 is SGHNT, CDR2 YYREEE (reference sequence). The length of the CDR3 is 14 residues.

The V call is TRBV28, the J call TRBJ1-1; TRBD1 might be the D (6 bases). The length of the CDR3 is 17 residues. V gave up 3 bases and J gave up 0 bases, with 17 bases separating them. Germline-derived CDR1 and CDR2 are MDHEN and SYDVKM. CDR3 residues: CASSLPQGGGLNTEAFF. DNA for the CDR3: TGTGCCAGCAGTTTGCCTCAAGGGGGGGGTCTGAACACTGAAGCTTTCTTT.

The chain has TRBV10-3 and TRBJ1-1; 11 nucleotides line up with TRBD1. Looked up from germline, CDR1 is ENHRY and CDR2 is SYGVKD. The CDR3 loop spans 15 amino acids. V shed 0 bases and J 5 bases; nucleotides not matched to a gene: 2. Here the CDR3 reads CAISESDRGQTEAFF. Here the CDR3 DNA reads TGTGCCATCAGTGAGTCGGACAGGGGGCAGACTGAAGCTTTCTTT.

The gene calls are TRBV5-6 and TRBJ2-4, with 14 bases identical to TRBD2. V was pared by 5 bases and J by 1 base, with 11 bases of the junction left unmatched. The CDR3 contains 19 residues. Germline CDR1 SGHDT, CDR2 YYEEEE. This CDR3 reads CASSSTSGRAFMAKNIQYF. The CDR3 DNA reads as TGTGCCAGCAGTTCGACTAGCGGGAGGGCCTTTATGGCCAAAAACATTCAGTACTTC.

The table lists this clone with a count of one. The chain recombines TRBV11-3 with TRBJ1-1, with D perhaps TRBD1 (6 bases). The V end was cut by 3 bases, the J end by 5 bases, with 7 bases between. The CDR3 loop spans 12 amino acids. Germline V lookup: CDR1 SGHNT, CDR2 YENEEA. The CDR3 nucleotides read TGTGCCAGCAGCTTCAGGGGAACTGAAGCTTTCTTT. Protein sequence: CASSFRGTEAFF.

This clone was seen just once. The V and J genes are TRBV6-5 and TRBJ1-4; maybe TRBD1 (6 bases). V was trimmed by 6 bases and J by 7 bases, leaving 18 bases between them. Germline V gene data show CDR1 as MNHEY and CDR2 as SVGAGI. The CDR3 sequence is 15 residues long. CDR3 in amino acids: CASRSTGFRGEKLFF. CDR3 coding DNA: TGTGCCAGCAGATCAACAGGGTTTAGAGGTGAAAAACTGTTTTTT.

This chain connects TRBV4-1 to TRBJ2-7, with 8 bases lining up with TRBD2. The CDR3 runs to 15 residues. V gave up 0 bases and J gave up 8 bases; unmatched junction bases: 9. Germline values: CDR1 MGHRA, CDR2 YSYEKL. Here the CDR3 DNA reads TGCGCCAGCAGCCAAGATGAGGGACTAGAGGCCAAGCAGTACTTC. Protein sequence: CASSQDEGLEAKQYF.

This chain joins TRBV18 and TRBJ1-5, with D possibly TRBD1 on 5 matching bases. This CDR3 is 15 amino acids long. Germline V gives CDR1 KGHSH, CDR2 LQKENI. V lost 4 bases, J lost 0 bases, and 10 bases lay in between. CDR3 loop: CASSLTGYSNQPQHF. The DNA for the CDR3 is TGTGCCAGCTCACTCACAGGTTATAGCAATCAGCCCCAGCATTTT.

This clone was seen a few times. The genes are TRBV5-6 and TRBJ2-1; tentative D call: TRBD2 (6 bases). With 0 bases removed from V and 3 bases from J, the gap between germline ends came to 13 bases. This CDR3 contains 16 residues. Germline loops: CDR1 SGHDT, CDR2 YYEEEE. In DNA form, the CDR3 reads TGTGCCAGCAGCTTGGAGGGGCGGGGATACTACAATGAGCAGTTCTTC. It encodes CASSLEGRGYYNEQFF.

The chain recombines TRBV5-4 with TRBJ2-5, with 11 bases matching TRBD1. The CDR3 has 16 residues. Germline V CDR1 and CDR2: SGHNT, YYREEE (reference sequence). Trimming took 4 bases from V and 3 from J; bases not matched to a gene: 8. CDR3 protein: CASSRPGQGAKETQYF. In DNA form, the CDR3 reads TGTGCCAGCAGCCGGCCTGGACAGGGGGCGAAAGAGACCCAGTACTTC. The entire variable domain, with the rest obtained from reference TRBV5-4 and TRBJ2-5, is as follows: ETGVTQSPTHLIKTRGQQVTLRCSSQSGHNTVSWYQQALGQGPQFIFQYYREEENGRGNFPPRFSGLQFPNYSSELNVNALELDDSALYLCASSRPGQGAKETQYFGPGTRLLVL.

The rearrangement joins TRBV2 to TRBJ2-2, with D uncertain. Trimming left V 8 bases short and J 2 bases short, with 6 bases between. CDR1 SNHLY and CDR2 FYNNEI come from the germline V gene. CDR3 length: 12 amino acids. CDR3 in DNA: TGTGCCAGCCGTTCTAACACCGGGGAGCTGTTTTTT. Its protein product is CASRSNTGELFF. Full variable domain (rest looked up from reference TRBV2 and TRBJ2-2): EPEVTQTPSHQVTQMGQEVILRCVPISNHLYFYWYRQILGQKVEFLVSFYNNEISEKSEIFDDQFSVERPDGSNFTLKIRSTKLEDSAMYFCASRSNTGELFFGEGSRLTVL.

The chain joins TRBV5-1 to TRBJ1-2; the D gene is possibly TRBD1 (5 bases). The CDR3 is 13 residues long. Germline CDR1 and CDR2: SGHRS and YFSETQ. The V gene lost 4 bases and the J gene lost 7 bases, with 14 bases spanning the gap. The CDR3 DNA follows: TGCGCCAGCAGCCCCCAGGTGGGGGGTGGCTACACCTTC. This codes for CASSPQVGGGYTF.

This sequence joins TRBV4-3 and TRBJ2-3; possible D gene TRBD2, 6 bases. Germline CDR1 and CDR2: LGHNA and YSLEER. This CDR3 comprises 13 residues. The V end lost 1 base, the J end lost 8 bases, and 10 bases lay between the germline ends. CDR3 sequence: CASSQARGGTQYF. CDR3 nucleotides: TGCGCCAGCAGCCAAGCTAGGGGAGGTACGCAGTATTTT.